This T cell receptor (beta chain) is drawn from a study of cytomegalovirus exposure and HLA in healthy donors. In nominal health when sampled, donors likely had unrecorded immune exposures nonetheless. 13 Jbeta primers and 60 Vbeta primers were used for the PCR. The table came from immunoSEQ multiplex PCR; TCRdb's copy has only in-frame clones and leaves some out. The data contain a few hundred thousand clones, 60% to 85% of them singletons. V trimming: 4 bases; J trimming: 4 bases; junction bases outside the gene matches: 9. CDR1 is SGHNT, CDR2 YYREEE, per germline (reference sequence). The CDR3 sequence is 18 residues long.

Sequencing used PBMCs. The chain joins TRBV5-4 to TRBJ2-1; 15 bases are a match to TRBD2. The sequence was obtained from a man in his forties or fifties in good health and CMV-seronegative. Written as DNA, the CDR3 is TGTGCCAGCAGCCAAGGACTAGCGGGAGGGCCGGGATACAATGAGCAGTTCTTC. Its protein product is CASSQGLAGGPGYNEQFF.